The TCR beta chain described here comes from a study of shared clonotypes between healthy human individuals. With 4 bases removed from V and 0 bases from J, the gap between germline ends came to 6 bases. This CDR3 spans 13 amino acids. The germline V gene has CDR1 SNHLY and CDR2 FYNNEI. Regarding this clone: Its antigen is currently unknown.

Study results and caveats: A reduction in generation probabilities was seen for non-shared clonotypes relative to those shared by all four donors.

Profiling relied on immunoSEQ multiplex PCR, and the TCRdb table lists in-frame clones only, not all of them. The data hold about 2 million clones, with roughly 95% observed a single time. It was CD45RO-negative cells, positively selected for CCR7, that made up naive CD8 cells, with terminally differentiated effector memory CD45RA+ cells excluded. Donors, without exception, were Caucasian adults residing in Nashville, Tennessee. This rearrangement joins TRBV2 to TRBJ1-1, with D uncertain. The sequenced sample was naive CD8+ T cells sorted from blood. This sequence originates from a man aged 18 to 29 in good health. CDR3 protein: CASSAPMNTEAFF. CDR3 coding DNA: TGTGCCAGCAGTGCTCCCATGAACACTGAAGCTTTCTTT.